What follows describes a single T cell receptor (beta chain). This sample was included in a study of CD8 T cells in Susac syndrome. Each multiple sclerosis control was a treatment-naive patient with relapsing-remitting disease that was either stable or active. Through negative isolation, CD4+ and CD8+ T cells were obtained, while TEMRA cells were enriched using FACS. After extraction with the RNeasy kit, about 0.45 to 1 ug of the RNA was reverse transcribed using random hexamers. Amplification of TCR beta CDR3 spanned 54 Vbeta and 13 Jbeta via immunoSEQ multiplex PCR. In TCRdb, the immunoSEQ multiplex PCR reads were re-called with MiXCR into one record per CDR3 protein. The sample includes about 200,000 distinct CDR3 sequences, approximately 96% of them seen just once. The CDR3 is made up of 12 amino acids. Germline V CDR1 and CDR2: SQVTM, ANQGSEA. Trimming removed 5 bases from V and 4 bases from J; junction bases left unmatched: 1.

The chain recombines TRBV29-1 with TRBJ1-5; TRBD1 matches at 8 bases. Source material: CD4+ T cells from PBMCs. This receptor was taken from a human donor with multiple sclerosis. DNA for the CDR3: TGCAGCGTTCGACAGGGGAATCAGCCCCAGCATTTT. Encoded protein: CSVRQGNQPQHF.